The clone carrying this T cell receptor beta chain has a handful of counts. The antigen is undetermined. V gave up 11 bases and J gave up 7 bases, with 12 bases separating them. The CDR3 runs 11 residues. Germline V lookup: CDR1 MNHNS, CDR2 SASEGT. Researchers took RNA transcripts and amplified the TCR beta CDR3 regions from them. Primed by the HTBI set, a first-round RT-PCR was run on the TCR CDR3. TCRdb ran MiXCR on the multiplex PCR reads and lists one entry per CDR3 protein. The sample shows hundreds of thousands of distinct CDR3 sequences, around 13% of them seen only once. This entry is derived from a study of T cells in Graves' hyperthyroidism and ophthalmopathy. General study results and limits: Through a model of 13 V-J features, ophthalmopathy was separated from stable hyperthyroidism. Appearing also in blood were most of the thyroid clonotypes expanded above 0.001.

Hyperthyroidism, newly diagnosed and lasting under 2 months, affected patients aged 18 to 65. The receptor was isolated from a woman under 30 with Graves' hyperthyroidism. The source material was blood. The chain is built from TRBV6-1 and TRBJ2-1; no definite D call. The CDR3 protein is CAARTLNEQFF. CDR3 bases: TGTGCCGCCAGAACTTTGAATGAGCAGTTCTTC.